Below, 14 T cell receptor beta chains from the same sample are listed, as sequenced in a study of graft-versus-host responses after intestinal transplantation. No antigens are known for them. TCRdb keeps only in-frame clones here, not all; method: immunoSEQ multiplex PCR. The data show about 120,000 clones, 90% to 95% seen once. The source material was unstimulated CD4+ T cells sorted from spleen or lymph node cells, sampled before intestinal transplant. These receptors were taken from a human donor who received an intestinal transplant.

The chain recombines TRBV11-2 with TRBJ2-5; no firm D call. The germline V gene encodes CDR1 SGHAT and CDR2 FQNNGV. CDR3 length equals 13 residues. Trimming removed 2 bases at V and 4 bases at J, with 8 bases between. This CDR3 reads CASSLIGRETQYF. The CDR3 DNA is TGTGCCAGCAGCTTAATCGGTCGAGAGACCCAGTACTTC.

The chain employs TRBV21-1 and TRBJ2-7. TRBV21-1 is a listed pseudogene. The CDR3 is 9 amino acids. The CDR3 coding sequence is TGTGCCAGCCAGGAGTGGCAGTACTTC. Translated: CASQEWQYF.

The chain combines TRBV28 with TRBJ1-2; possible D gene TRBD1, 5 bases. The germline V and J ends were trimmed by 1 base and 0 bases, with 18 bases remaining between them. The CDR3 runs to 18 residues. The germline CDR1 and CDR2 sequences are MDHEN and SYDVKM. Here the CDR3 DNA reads TGTGCCAGCAGTTTATATGCCTTCTCAGGGAGGACTAACTATGGCTACACCTTC. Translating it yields CASSLYAFSGRTNYGYTF.

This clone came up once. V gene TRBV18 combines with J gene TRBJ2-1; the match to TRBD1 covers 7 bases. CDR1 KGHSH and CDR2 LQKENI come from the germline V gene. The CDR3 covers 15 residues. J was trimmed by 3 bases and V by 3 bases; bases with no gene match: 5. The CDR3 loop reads CASSPPPGGYNEQFF. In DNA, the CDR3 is TGTGCCAGCTCACCCCCACCAGGGGGCTACAATGAGCAGTTCTTC.

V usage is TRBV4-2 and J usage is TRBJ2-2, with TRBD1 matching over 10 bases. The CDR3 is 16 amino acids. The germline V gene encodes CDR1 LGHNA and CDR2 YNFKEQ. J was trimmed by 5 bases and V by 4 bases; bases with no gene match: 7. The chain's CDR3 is CASSLSPGQGTGELFF. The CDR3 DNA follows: TGTGCCAGCAGCCTAAGCCCGGGACAGGGGACCGGGGAGCTGTTTTTT.

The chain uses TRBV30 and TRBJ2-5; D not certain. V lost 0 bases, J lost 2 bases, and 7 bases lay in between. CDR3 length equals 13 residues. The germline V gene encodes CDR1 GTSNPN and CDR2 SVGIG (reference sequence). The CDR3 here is CAWSVEKQETQYF. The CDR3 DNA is TGTGCCTGGAGTGTCGAAAAACAAGAGACCCAGTACTTC.

The CDR3 DNA reads TGTGCCAGCAGCTTAGATTTGGGGGGACTATCCTACGAGCAGTACTTC. It is translated as CASSLDLGGLSYEQYF. This chain links TRBV11-2 with TRBJ2-5, with TRBD2 identical over 7 bases. The J call is in doubt because the DNA end fits TRBJ2-7 better. This CDR3 region has 16 residues. CDR1 is SGHAT and CDR2 is FQNNGV in the germline V gene.

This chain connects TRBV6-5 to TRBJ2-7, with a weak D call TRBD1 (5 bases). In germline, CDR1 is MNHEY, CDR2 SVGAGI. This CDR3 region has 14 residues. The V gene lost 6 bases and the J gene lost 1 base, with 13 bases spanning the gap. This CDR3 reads CASSRIGASYEQYF. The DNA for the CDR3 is TGTGCCAGCAGCAGGATTGGGGCATCCTACGAGCAGTACTTC.

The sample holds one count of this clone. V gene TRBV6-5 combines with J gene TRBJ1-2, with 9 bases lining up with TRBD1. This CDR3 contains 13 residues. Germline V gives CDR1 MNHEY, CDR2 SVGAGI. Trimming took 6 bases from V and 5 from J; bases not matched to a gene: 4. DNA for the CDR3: TGTGCCAGCAGGGCCGGGACAGGGTATGGCTACACCTTC. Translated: CASRAGTGYGYTF.

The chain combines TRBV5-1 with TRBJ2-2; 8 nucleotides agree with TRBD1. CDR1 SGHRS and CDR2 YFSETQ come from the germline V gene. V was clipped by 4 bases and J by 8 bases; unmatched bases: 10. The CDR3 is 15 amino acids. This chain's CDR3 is CASSVMAGGKGELFF. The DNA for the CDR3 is TGCGCCAGCAGCGTGATGGCAGGGGGCAAAGGGGAGCTGTTTTTT.

CDR3 sequence (DNA): TGTGCCTGGAGTCGTCTAGCGGGGGGGAGCTCCTACAATGAGCAGTTCTTC. Its translation is CAWSRLAGGSSYNEQFF. The chain couples TRBV30 to TRBJ2-1, with 12 positions matching TRBD2. Trimming removed 2 bases from V and 0 bases from J; junction bases left unmatched: 5. Germline CDR1 is GTSNPN and CDR2 is SVGIG (reference sequence). The CDR3 consists of 17 residues.

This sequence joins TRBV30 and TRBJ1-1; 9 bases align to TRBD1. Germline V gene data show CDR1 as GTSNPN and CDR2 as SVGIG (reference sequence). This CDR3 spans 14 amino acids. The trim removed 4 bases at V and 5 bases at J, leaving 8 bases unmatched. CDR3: CAWTTGQGRTEAFF. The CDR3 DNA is TGTGCCTGGACTACCGGACAGGGGAGGACTGAAGCTTTCTTT.

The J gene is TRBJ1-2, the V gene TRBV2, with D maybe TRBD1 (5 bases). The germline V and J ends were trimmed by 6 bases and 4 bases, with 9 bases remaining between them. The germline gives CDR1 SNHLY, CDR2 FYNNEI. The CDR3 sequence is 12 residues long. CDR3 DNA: TGTGCCAGCAGAGGGGACGGCTATGGCTACACCTTC. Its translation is CASRGDGYGYTF.

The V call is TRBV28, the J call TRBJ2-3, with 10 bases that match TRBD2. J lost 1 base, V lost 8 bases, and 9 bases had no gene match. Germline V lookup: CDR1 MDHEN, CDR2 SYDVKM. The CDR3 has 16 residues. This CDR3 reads CASEERTSGRTDTQYF. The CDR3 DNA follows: TGTGCCAGCGAAGAACGGACTAGCGGACGCACAGATACGCAGTATTTT. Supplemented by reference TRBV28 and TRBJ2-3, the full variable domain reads DVKVTQSSRYLVKRTGEKVFLECVQDMDHENMFWYRQDPGLGLRLIYFSYDVKMKEKGDIPEGYSVSREKKERFSLILESASTNQTSMYLCASEERTSGRTDTQYFGPGTRLTVL.